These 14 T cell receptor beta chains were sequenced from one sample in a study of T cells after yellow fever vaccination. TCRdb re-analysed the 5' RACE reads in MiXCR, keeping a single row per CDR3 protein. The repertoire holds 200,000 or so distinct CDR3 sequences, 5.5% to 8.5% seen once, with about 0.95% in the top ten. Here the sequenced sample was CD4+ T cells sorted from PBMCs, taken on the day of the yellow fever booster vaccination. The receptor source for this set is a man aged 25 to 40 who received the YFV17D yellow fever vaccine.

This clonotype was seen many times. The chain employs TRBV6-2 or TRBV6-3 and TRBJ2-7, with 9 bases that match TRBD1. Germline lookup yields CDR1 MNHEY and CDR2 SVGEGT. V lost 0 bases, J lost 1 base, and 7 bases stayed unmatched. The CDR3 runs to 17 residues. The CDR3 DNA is TGTGCCAGCAGTTACTCATTGCCGGGACAGGGATCCTACGAGCAGTACTTC. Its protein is CASSYSLPGQGSYEQYF.

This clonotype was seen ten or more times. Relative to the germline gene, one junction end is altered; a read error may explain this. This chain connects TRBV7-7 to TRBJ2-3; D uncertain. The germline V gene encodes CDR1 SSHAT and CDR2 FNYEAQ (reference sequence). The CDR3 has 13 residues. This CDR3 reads CASSLTGTDTQYF. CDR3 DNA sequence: TGTGCTAGCAGTCTCACCGGCACAGATACGCAGTATTTT. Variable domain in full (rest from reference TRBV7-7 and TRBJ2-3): GAGVSQSPRYKVTKRGQDVTLRCDPISSHATLYWYQQALGQGPEFLTYFNYEAQPDKSGLPSDRFSAERPEGSISTLTIQRTEQRDSAMYRCASSLTGTDTQYFGPGTRLTVL.

CDR3 amino acids: CAIRKGTGGTDTQYF. Here the CDR3 DNA reads TGTGCCATTCGTAAGGGGACAGGGGGAACAGATACGCAGTATTTT. The chain employs TRBV10-3 and TRBJ2-3; 11 nucleotides line up with TRBD1. Unmatched junction bases numbered 8, after V lost 9 bases and J lost 3 bases. Germline CDR1 reads ENHRY; CDR2 reads SYGVKD. This CDR3 spans 15 amino acids.

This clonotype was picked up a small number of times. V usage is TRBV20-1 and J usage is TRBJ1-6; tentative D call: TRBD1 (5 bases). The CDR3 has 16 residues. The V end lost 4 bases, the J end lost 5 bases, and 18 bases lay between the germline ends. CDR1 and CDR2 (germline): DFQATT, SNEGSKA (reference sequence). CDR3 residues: CSATDIQGGHNSPLHF. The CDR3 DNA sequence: TGCAGTGCTACCGATATCCAGGGCGGCCATAATTCACCCCTCCACTTT.

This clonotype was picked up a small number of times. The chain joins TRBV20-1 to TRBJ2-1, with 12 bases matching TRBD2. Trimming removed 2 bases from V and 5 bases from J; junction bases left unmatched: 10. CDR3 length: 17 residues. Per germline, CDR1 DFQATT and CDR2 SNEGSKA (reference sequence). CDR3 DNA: TGCAGTGCTAGACGGACTAGCGGGACCAAAGGGGACAATGAGCAGTTCTTC. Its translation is CSARRTSGTKGDNEQFF.

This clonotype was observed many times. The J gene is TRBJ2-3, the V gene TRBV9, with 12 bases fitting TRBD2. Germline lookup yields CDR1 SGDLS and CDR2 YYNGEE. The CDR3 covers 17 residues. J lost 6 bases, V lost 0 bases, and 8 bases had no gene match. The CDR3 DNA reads TGTGCCAGCAGCGTAGGACTAGCGGGAGCCACCGGGGATACGCAGTATTTT. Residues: CASSVGLAGATGDTQYF.

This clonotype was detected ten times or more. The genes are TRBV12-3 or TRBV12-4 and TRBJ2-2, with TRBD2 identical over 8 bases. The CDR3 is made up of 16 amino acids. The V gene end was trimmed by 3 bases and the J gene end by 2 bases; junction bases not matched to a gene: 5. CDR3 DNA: TGTGCCAGCAGTTTTTTCGGGGGGGGTAACACCGGGGAGCTGTTTTTT. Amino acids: CASSFFGGGNTGELFF.

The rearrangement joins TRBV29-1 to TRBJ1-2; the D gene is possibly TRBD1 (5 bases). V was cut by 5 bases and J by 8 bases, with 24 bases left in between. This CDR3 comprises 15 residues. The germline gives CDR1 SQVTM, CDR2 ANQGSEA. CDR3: CSVSGTSPGVSGYTF. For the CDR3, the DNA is TGCAGCGTTTCGGGGACTTCGCCGGGGGTTAGCGGCTACACCTTC.

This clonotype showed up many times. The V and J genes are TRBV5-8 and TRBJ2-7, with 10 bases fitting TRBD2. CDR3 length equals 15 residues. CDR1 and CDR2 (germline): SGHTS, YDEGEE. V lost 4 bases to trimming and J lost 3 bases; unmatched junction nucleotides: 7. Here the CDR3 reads CASSPGLALDYEQYF. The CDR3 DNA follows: TGTGCCAGCAGCCCGGGACTAGCGCTTGACTACGAGCAGTACTTC. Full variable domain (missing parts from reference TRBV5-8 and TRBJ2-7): EAGVTQSPTHLIKTRGQQATLRCSPISGHTSVYWYQQALGLGLQFLLWYDEGEERNRGNFPPRFSGRQFPNYSSELNVNALELEDSALYLCASSPGLALDYEQYFGPGTRLTVT.

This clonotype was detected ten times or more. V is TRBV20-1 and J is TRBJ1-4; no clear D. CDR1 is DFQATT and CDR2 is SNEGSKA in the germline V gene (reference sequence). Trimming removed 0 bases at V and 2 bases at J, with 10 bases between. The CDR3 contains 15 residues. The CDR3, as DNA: TGCAGTGCTAGAGATACGGGTTTGACTAATGAAAAACTGTTTTTT. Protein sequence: CSARDTGLTNEKLFF.

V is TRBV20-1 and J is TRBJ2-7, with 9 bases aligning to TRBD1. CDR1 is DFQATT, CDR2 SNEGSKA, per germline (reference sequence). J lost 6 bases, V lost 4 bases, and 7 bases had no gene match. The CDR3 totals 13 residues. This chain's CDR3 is CSANPGQGGEQYF. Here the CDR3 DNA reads TGCAGTGCTAACCCGGGACAGGGTGGCGAGCAGTACTTC.

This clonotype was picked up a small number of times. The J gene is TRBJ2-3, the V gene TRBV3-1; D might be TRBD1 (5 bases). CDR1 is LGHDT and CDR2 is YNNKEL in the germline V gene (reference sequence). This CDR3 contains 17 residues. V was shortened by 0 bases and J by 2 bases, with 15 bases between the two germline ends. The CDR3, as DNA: TGTGCCAGCAGCCAAGAAGTAGGACACTCCAACACAGATACGCAGTATTTT. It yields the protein CASSQEVGHSNTDTQYF.

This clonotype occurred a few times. The CDR3 DNA follows: TGTGCCAGTAGCGGACCCGGAAGCGGGAGCTACAATGAGCAGTTCTTC. Protein product: CASSGPGSGSYNEQFF. This sequence joins TRBV19 and TRBJ2-1, with 8 bases matching TRBD2. Per germline, CDR1 LNHDA and CDR2 SQIVND (reference sequence). CDR3 length equals 16 residues. Unmatched junction bases numbered 10, after V lost 6 bases and J lost 3 bases.

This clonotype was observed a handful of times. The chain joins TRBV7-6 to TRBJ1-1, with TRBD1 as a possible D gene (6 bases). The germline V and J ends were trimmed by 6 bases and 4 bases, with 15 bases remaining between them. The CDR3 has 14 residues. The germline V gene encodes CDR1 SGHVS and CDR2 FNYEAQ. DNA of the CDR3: TGTGCCAGCAGTCCCGAGGGGGGCTTCACTGAAGCTTTCTTT. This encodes CASSPEGGFTEAFF.